A single sample gave rise to the 11 T cell receptor beta chains below, sequenced in a study of T cell clonality in common variable immunodeficiency. Study observations and caveats: Fewer deletions and N-nucleotide insertions were reportedly seen in common variable immunodeficiency TCR beta sequences.

Their antigens are not known. Profiled with immunoSEQ multiplex PCR; TCRdb holds only in-frame clones, not every one. Observed in the sample are approximately 38,000 clones, none of them singletons. Specimen: peripheral blood mononuclear cells. These receptors were taken from a human donor with common variable immunodeficiency.

This clone has a handful of counts. Sequencing ends 3 residues short of the CDR3 end; the germline J gene provides the rest. This chain links TRBV20-1 with TRBJ1-4; 10 positions agree with TRBD1. CDR1 and CDR2 (germline): DFQATT, SNEGSKA (reference sequence). Trimming cost V 1 base and J 5 bases; bases outside gene matches: 4. The CDR3 totals 15 residues. The chain's CDR3 is CSARVPGQGNEKLFF. CDR3 DNA, as far as it was read: TGCAGTGCTAGAGTTCCGGGACAGGGGAATGAAAAA.

As for this clone: Germline is not matched at one junction end, which may reflect a read error. From the germline J gene comes the end of the CDR3, since the read stops 3 residues before it. V usage is TRBV7-9 and J usage is TRBJ1-2; TRBD1 is a possible D gene (5 bases). Looked up from germline, CDR1 is SEHNR and CDR2 is FQNEAQ (reference sequence). This CDR3 is built from 14 residues. The CDR3 sequence: CSSSSTTDGGGYTF. The part of the CDR3 DNA that was read is TGTTCCAGCAGCTCAACGACAGACGGGGGTGGC.

This clone was seen only a few times. The CDR3 end lies 3 residues beyond the end of the read and is filled in from the germline J gene. The chain joins TRBV5-1 to TRBJ2-5, with a possible D match to TRBD1 (7 bases). Trimming cost V 4 bases and J 4 bases, with 17 bases left between them. Germline V gene data show CDR1 as SGHRS and CDR2 as YFSETQ. The CDR3 has 15 residues. This chain's CDR3 is CASSPDRTGGETQYF. Incomplete CDR3 DNA: TGCGCCAGCAGCCCGGACAGGACCGGGGGAGAGACC. Looking up the rest from reference TRBV5-1 and TRBJ2-5 gives the full variable domain: KAGVTQTPRYLIKTRGQQVTLSCSPISGHRSVSWYQQTPGQGLQFLFEYFSETQRNKGNFPGRFSGRQFSNSRSEMNVSTLELGDSALYLCASSPDRTGGETQYFGPGTRLLVL.

About this clone itself: Sequencing ends 3 residues short of the CDR3 end; the germline J gene provides the rest. The chain couples TRBV19 to TRBJ2-2; 7 bases match TRBD1. V shed 6 bases and J 7 bases; nucleotides not matched to a gene: 11. CDR1 LNHDA and CDR2 SQIVND come from the germline V gene (reference sequence). The CDR3 consists of 15 residues. Partial CDR3 DNA: TGTGCCAGTAGGAGGGAAACAGGGGAGTTCGGGGAG. It translates to CASRRETGEFGE. From start to end, the CDR3 is CASRRETGEFGELFF.

Regarding this clone: The read halts 3 residues ahead of the CDR3 end, with the missing end drawn from the germline J gene. V is TRBV6-1 and J is TRBJ2-7, with 8 bases identical to TRBD1. CDR1 MNHNS and CDR2 SASEGT come from the germline V gene. This CDR3 comprises 14 residues. Trimming removed 3 bases from V and 2 bases from J; junction bases left unmatched: 3. CDR3 DNA (partial): TGTGCCAGCAGTGACAGGGGGCTCACCTACGAG. Its protein is CASSDRGLTYE. The complete CDR3 protein is CASSDRGLTYEQYF.

This clone was seen repeatedly, ten times or more. With the read ending 3 residues before the CDR3 end, the germline J gene is used to fill in that end. The chain is built from TRBV9 and TRBJ2-2; TRBD1 is a possible D gene (6 bases). V was shortened by 4 bases and J by 7 bases, with 17 bases between the two germline ends. CDR1 is SGDLS, CDR2 YYNGEE, per germline. The length of the CDR3 is 15 residues. The CDR3 protein is CASSIRDGDIGELFF. CDR3 DNA, as far as it was read: TGTGCCAGCAGCATCCGGGACGGGGACATCGGGGAG.

This clone was counted at least ten times. The CDR3 end falls 3 residues outside the read, so it is completed with the germline J gene. The chain is built from TRBV18 and TRBJ2-3, with D possibly TRBD1 on 5 matching bases. Trimming took off 5 bases at V and 5 bases at J, with 14 bases between the two ends. The CDR3 runs to 14 residues. CDR1 is KGHSH, CDR2 LQKENI, per germline. CDR3: CASSMSGMVDTQYF. The covered CDR3 bases are TGTGCCAGCTCAATGTCAGGGATGGTAGATACG.

As for this clone: Read sequence stops 3 residues before the CDR3 end, and the germline J gene provides the missing end. The chain carries TRBV5-1 and TRBJ2-1, with 11 bases aligning to TRBD1. The CDR3 totals 17 residues. The V segment lost 0 bases and the J segment 8 bases; nucleotides outside the gene matches: 10. Per germline, CDR1 SGHRS and CDR2 YFSETQ. CDR3 in amino acids: CASSLVPSGQGGDEQFF. CDR3 DNA (partial): TGCGCCAGCAGCTTGGTCCCGTCGGGACAGGGGGGGGATGAG. Drawing the rest from reference TRBV5-1 and TRBJ2-1, the complete variable domain is KAGVTQTPRYLIKTRGQQVTLSCSPISGHRSVSWYQQTPGQGLQFLFEYFSETQRNKGNFPGRFSGRQFSNSRSEMNVSTLELGDSALYLCASSLVPSGQGGDEQFFGPGTRLTVL.

This clone has ten or more counts. The CDR3 end falls 3 residues outside the read, so it is completed with the germline J gene. This chain uses TRBV5-6 with TRBJ2-3; D may be TRBD1 or TRBD2 (5 bases each). The CDR3 is 13 amino acids. The germline gives CDR1 SGHDT, CDR2 YYEEEE. Trimming took 10 bases from V and 1 from J, leaving 13 bases between them. This CDR3 reads CASSRGGTDTQYF. CDR3 bases read: TGTGCCTCCTCGAGGGGAGGCACAGATACG.

Ten or more counts support this clone. With the read ending 3 residues before the CDR3 end, the germline J gene is used to fill in that end. This chain links TRBV20-1 with TRBJ2-3, with D perhaps matching TRBD1 (6 bases). Germline CDR1 reads DFQATT; CDR2 reads SNEGSKA (reference sequence). V dropped 3 bases and J dropped 5 bases, with 18 bases sitting between them. The CDR3 loop spans 15 amino acids. CDR3 amino acids: CSASFGTQIGDTQYF. The CDR3 bases that were read are TGCAGTGCTAGTTTCGGGACACAGATAGGAGATACG.

This clone was recorded many times. The sequenced fragment ends 3 residues before the CDR3 boundary, so the rest is inferred from the germline J gene. The chain carries TRBV19 and TRBJ2-1, with TRBD2 matching 12 bases. Germline CDR1 and CDR2: LNHDA and SQIVND (reference sequence). The CDR3 has 13 amino acids. The junction had 5 bases not matched to a gene; V was cut back by 10 bases and J by 7 bases. The part of the CDR3 DNA that was read is TGTGCCACCCTGGGACTAGCGGGTAATGAG. It yields the protein CATLGLAGNE. The whole CDR3 region reads CATLGLAGNEQFF. Together with reference TRBV19 and TRBJ2-1, the CDR3 gives the full variable domain: DGGITQSPKYLFRKEGQNVTLSCEQNLNHDAMYWYRQDPGQGLRLIYYSQIVNDFQKGDIAEGYSVSREKKESFPLTVTSAQKNPTAFYLCATLGLAGNEQFFGPGTRLTVL.